The clone carrying this TCR beta chain showed up many times. Its antigen is not known. These data come from a study of human T cells and chemical hapten exposure. Study-wide findings and caveats: Clustering by CDR3 similarity yielded significantly more large clusters from expanded TCRs than controls.

The time point was: pre-sensitization, week 0. Treatment here: therapeutic diphenylcyclopropenone sensitization with weekly scalp DPC. Whole blood, unfractionated, served as the material for total RNA extraction. Unique molecular identifiers were affixed to discrete cDNA molecules within the library. TCRdb ran MiXCR on the RACE reads and lists one entry per CDR3 protein. Counted here are about 120,000 distinct CDR3 sequences, around an eighth occurring once; the ten biggest clones make up about 3%. The V gene's germline CDR1 is SGHTA and CDR2 FQGNSA. The J segment lost 5 bases and the V segment lost 3 bases, leaving 10 bases of the junction unmatched. The CDR3 is 16 amino acids.

This TCR derives from a young woman with alopecia areata. Some clones in this sample may be carry-over from other donors' samples. Sequencing used whole blood, obtained in connection with sensitization to the hapten diphenylcyclopropenone (DPC). The rearrangement uses TRBV7-2 and TRBJ2-5; TRBD1 aligns across 9 bases. Here the CDR3 DNA reads TGTGCCAGCAGCTTCCGGGGACAGGGACGGAAGGAGACCCAGTACTTC. Its translation: CASSFRGQGRKETQYF.